This TCR beta chain is from a study of T cell responses to AZD1222 COVID-19 vaccine. Study-wide results and caveats: Clonal diversity may have been underestimated in mostly white British donors. Sampled repertoires all dated from after the peak T cell response.

For this clone: Its antigen is currently unknown.

The V and J ends lost 4 bases and 3 bases, in that order; junction bases with no gene match: 2. The germline gives CDR1 LGHNT, CDR2 FRNRAP. This CDR3 region has 15 residues. Libraries were prepared by immunoSEQ multiplex PCR; TCRdb keeps only in-frame clonotypes and omits some of them. The sample records 150,000 or so clones, roughly 92% being singletons. The sample in question was peripheral blood, obtained on day 0 of AZD1222 vaccination. The origin of this receptor is an adult in good health. V is TRBV12-5 and J is TRBJ2-3; 12 bases are shared with TRBD2. Here the CDR3 DNA reads TGTGCTAGTGGTTCGACTAGCGGGGGTACAGATACGCAGTATTTT. Translating it yields CASGSTSGGTDTQYF.